This T cell receptor (beta chain) was profiled in a study of blood T cells in healthy people across ages. Next came a second PCR, run for about 7 to 12 cycles, which used a sample-barcoded 5' primer along with a J-beta primer mix. Each CDR3 protein is one row after TCRdb ran MiXCR on the 5' RACE reads. This table holds 600,000 to 850,000 distinct CDR3 sequences, 20% to 25% found once. This CDR3 region has 13 residues. V shed 3 bases and J 8 bases; nucleotides not matched to a gene: 6. Germline V gives CDR1 SQVTM, CDR2 ANQGSEA. Researchers report isolating at least 7 million PBMCs per sample. The data also belong to a second study, concerning T cells of mothers and their children. Per that paper: The donor cohort consisted of three healthy Caucasian mothers and their six children. For unrelated pairs as for related ones, thymic selection shapes TCR recombination output similarly.

This receptor was identified in a boy aged 5-17 years in good health. Sequencing used blood. V is TRBV29-1 and J is TRBJ2-1; 8 bases map to TRBD2. The CDR3 bases are TGCAGCGTTGAGGGACTAGTCCTAGATGAGCAGTTCTTC. Translation gives CSVEGLVLDEQFF.